The T cell receptor (beta chain) under discussion was sequenced for a study of post-analysis software for immune sequencing data. As for this clonotype: Its antigen remains unidentified.

Study results and limitations: Higher frequency in patients than in controls was seen for 5 or 6 TRBV segments, with TRBV5-6, TRBV5-1 and TRBV20-1 among them. A significant reduction in normalized Chao1 diversity was observed in multiple sclerosis patients versus controls.

Each TCR beta cDNA library carried unique molecular identifiers. Yield was roughly 500,000 cDNA molecules from 1 to 10 million T cells. MiXCR, applied by TCRdb to the PCR reads, yields one record per CDR3 protein. The top ten clones hold under 15% of a sample with approximately 350,000 distinct CDR3 sequences, less than 35% of them seen once. The CDR3 is 14 residues long. The V end was cut by 5 bases, the J end by 4 bases, with 12 bases between. The chain combines TRBV12-3 or TRBV12-4 with TRBJ2-1; D gene ambiguous. The sample consisted of blood. The receptor was isolated from a girl under 18 with multiple sclerosis. The CDR3 DNA reads TGTGCCAGCAGTCCTCCGGGCCCTTACAATGAGCAGTTCTTC. The encoded protein is CASSPPGPYNEQFF.